This T cell receptor beta chain comes out of a study of shared clonotypes between healthy human individuals. Turning to the study itself: For every donor, three CD4 naive, three CD4 memory, two CD8 naive and one CD8 memory plates were used.

General study findings and limits: With a handful of donors compared, roughly 5% of naive CD4 clonotypes were shared. It was the non-shared clonotypes that had lower generation probabilities than clonotypes shared by all four donors.

The CDR3 is 15 amino acids. V was cut by 8 bases and J by 7 bases, with 24 bases left in between. Germline-derived CDR1 and CDR2 are MDHEN and SYDVKM. The repertoire was sequenced with immunoSEQ multiplex PCR; TCRdb's copy has only in-frame clones and lacks some. The table shows roughly 680,000 clones, with roughly two thirds occurring only once. This clone was counted only a few times. Its target is not known. The TCR originated in a woman in her 30s in good health. This rearrangement joins TRBV28 to TRBJ2-7; D is unresolved. Sequencing input: memory CD4+ T cells sorted from blood. Subset indicated: CD45RA-negative fraction. The CDR3 protein is CASSPPGRPGWEQYF. The DNA for the CDR3 is TGTGCCAGCTCCCCCCCCGGCAGACCTGGGTGGGAGCAGTACTTC.